One and the same sample provided the 13 T cell receptor beta chains below, sequenced in a study of T cells in Graves' hyperthyroidism and ophthalmopathy. Template material for amplifying TCR beta CDR3 regions consisted of RNA transcripts. During a first-round RT-PCR of the TCR CDR3, the HTBI primer set was used. MiXCR, applied by TCRdb to the multiplex PCR reads, yields one record per CDR3 protein. This table has hundreds of thousands of distinct CDR3 sequences, 14% to 15% appearing once. The sequenced material came from blood. The receptors here all came from a man between 18 and 29 years old with Graves' ophthalmopathy.

This clonotype was counted many times. This chain joins TRBV5-6 and TRBJ2-5; maybe TRBD1 (6 bases). V dropped 0 bases and J dropped 5 bases, with 14 bases sitting between them. Germline loops: CDR1 SGHDT, CDR2 YYEEEE. The CDR3 runs to 15 residues. The CDR3 DNA is TGTGCCAGCAGCTTGGGAGGGCGCCAGGGGGAGACCCAGTACTTC. This codes for CASSLGGRQGETQYF.

This clonotype has a count of ten or more. The chain combines TRBV27 with TRBJ2-3; 9 bases line up with TRBD2. With V trimmed by 5 bases and J by 8 bases, 8 bases remained unmatched. Germline values: CDR1 MNHEY, CDR2 SMNVEV (reference sequence). The CDR3 runs to 14 residues. The CDR3 DNA follows: TGTGCCAGCAGTCCCCGAGTAGCGGGGGTTACGCAGTATTTT. It is translated as CASSPRVAGVTQYF.

This clonotype was found many times. The V call is TRBV27, the J call TRBJ2-7; 15 nucleotides agree with TRBD2. With 5 bases clipped from V and 2 bases from J, the junction kept 10 bases outside the gene matches. The CDR3 sequence is 18 residues long. CDR1 and CDR2 (germline): MNHEY, SMNVEV (reference sequence). In DNA form, the CDR3 reads TGTGCCAGCAGTCCCGGACTAGCGGGAGGGCTGGGAACCTACGAGCAGTACTTC. It codes for CASSPGLAGGLGTYEQYF.

The CDR3, as DNA: TGTGCCAGTAGTATGCAGGGGCCTGAAGCTTTCTTT. Translated, it gives CASSMQGPEAFF. The V call is TRBV19, the J call TRBJ1-1; TRBD1 is a possible D gene (6 bases). Germline V gene data show CDR1 as LNHDA and CDR2 as SQIVND (reference sequence). Trimming took off 3 bases at V and 6 bases at J, with 8 bases between the two ends. The CDR3 spans 12 residues.

This clonotype was detected many times. This chain connects TRBV2 to TRBJ2-7, with TRBD1 identical over 9 bases. J gave up 0 bases and V 6 bases, and 3 bases lay outside the gene matches. The V gene's germline CDR1 is SNHLY and CDR2 FYNNEI. The CDR3 contains 14 residues. For the CDR3, the DNA is TGTGCCAGCAGCGGACAGGGGACCTCCTACGAGCAGTACTTC. Its protein is CASSGQGTSYEQYF.

As DNA, the CDR3 is TGCAGCGTTGCCCCGGACGCCGGCGGGGAGCTGTTTTTT. Translation: CSVAPDAGGELFF. This chain connects TRBV29-1 to TRBJ2-2; D remains unclear. CDR3 length: 13 amino acids. V was shortened by 4 bases and J by 7 bases, with 13 bases between the two germline ends. Looked up from germline, CDR1 is SQVTM and CDR2 is ANQGSEA.

The chain combines TRBV30 with TRBJ2-2; TRBD2 is a possible D gene (5 bases). V lost 5 bases to trimming and J lost 8 bases, with 18 bases between them. Germline values: CDR1 GTSNPN, CDR2 SVGIG (reference sequence). CDR3 length: 14 amino acids. As DNA, the CDR3 is TGTGCCTGGGACGGGGAACATGAGTCAGGGGAGCTGTTTTTT. Translated: CAWDGEHESGELFF. Full variable domain (outside the CDR3, taken from reference TRBV30 and TRBJ2-2): SQTIHQWPATLVQPVGSPLSLECTVEGTSNPNLYWYRQAAGRGLQLLFYSVGIGQISSEVPQNLSASRPQDRQFILSSKKLLLSDSGFYLCAWDGEHESGELFFGEGSRLTVL.

There are many counts of this clonotype. CDR3 sequence reads: CASTMGLAVTDTQYF. CDR3 bases: TGTGCCAGCACCATGGGACTAGCGGTCACAGATACGCAGTATTTT. The chain joins TRBV12-3 or TRBV12-4 to TRBJ2-3; 11 bases line up with TRBD2. The CDR3 sequence is 15 residues long. Germline trimming cut 7 bases from V and 2 bases from J; bases unmatched to any gene: 5.

The chain carries TRBV27 and TRBJ2-3; 8 positions agree with TRBD2. Trimming cost V 6 bases and J 6 bases; bases outside gene matches: 8. CDR3 length: 14 amino acids. Germline V gene lookup returns CDR1 MNHEY and CDR2 SMNVEV (reference sequence). The DNA for the CDR3 is TGTGCCAGCAGACGGGAGGGTGGATATGATACGCAGTATTTT. It is translated as CASRREGGYDTQYF.

This clonotype appeared many times. V gene TRBV7-8 combines with J gene TRBJ1-2; 8 bases line up with TRBD1. Germline lookup yields CDR1 SGHVS and CDR2 FQNEAQ. The trim removed 2 bases at V and 3 bases at J, leaving 8 bases unmatched. There are 16 residues in the CDR3. The CDR3 DNA is TGTGCCAGCAGCTTATTTCGGGACAGGAGAGACTATGGCTACACCTTC. This encodes CASSLFRDRRDYGYTF.

This clonotype was counted ten times or more. This chain uses TRBV20-1 with TRBJ2-1; 16 bases fit TRBD2. V lost 2 bases and J lost 10; bases outside the gene matches: 11. Germline CDR1 reads DFQATT; CDR2 reads SNEGSKA (reference sequence). The CDR3 runs 17 residues. The chain's CDR3 is CSARSTGLAGGPSEQFF. CDR3 nucleotide sequence: TGCAGTGCTAGATCCACGGGACTAGCGGGGGGGCCGTCCGAGCAGTTCTTC.

In the case of this clonotype: This may be a read error: a much more frequent sequence differs by one nucleotide. The rearrangement uses TRBV6-4 and TRBJ2-1; 8 nucleotides agree with TRBD2. CDR1 and CDR2 (germline): MRHNA, SNTAGT. The J segment lost 6 bases and the V segment lost 5 bases, leaving 9 bases of the junction unmatched. The length of the CDR3 is 15 residues. The CDR3 coding sequence is TGTGCCAGCAGTCCCCGAGTAGCGGGAAGCAATGAGCAGTTCTTC. This translates into CASSPRVAGSNEQFF.

This clonotype has a handful of counts. The chain combines TRBV27 with TRBJ2-3, with unresolved D. V lost 6 bases, J lost 3 bases, and 10 bases lay in between. The CDR3 sequence is 13 residues long. Germline CDR1 is MNHEY and CDR2 is SMNVEV (reference sequence). Here the CDR3 reads CASRGGVTDTQYF. The CDR3 nucleotides are TGTGCCAGCAGAGGTGGGGTTACAGATACGCAGTATTTT.